This T cell receptor (beta chain) was sequenced in a study of immune characteristics of hereditary and idiopathic chronic pancreatitis. Using immunoSEQ multiplex PCR, the repertoire was profiled, and TCRdb retains in-frame clones only, with some absent. The sample has around 9,000 clones; 70% to 80% are singletons. To note about this clone: Its cognate antigen is unknown.

The study, taken as a whole, reports: This study excluded chronic pancreatitis caused by alcohol use. Hereditary and idiopathic cases differed in TRBV10, TRBV19, TRBV23 and TRBV5 usage. Controls had less diverse, more clonal TCRbeta repertoires than both pancreatitis groups.

J gave up 6 bases and V 2 bases, and 2 bases lay outside the gene matches. The CDR3 totals 14 residues. CDR1 is MNHEY, CDR2 SVGAGI, per germline. Total pancreatectomy with islet autotransplantation was the source of the chronic pancreatitis pancreas tissue. Included chronic pancreatitis patients had no known history of diabetes. This clonotype was sampled from a human donor with chronic pancreatitis. Sequences were obtained from pancreas tissue with idiopathic chronic pancreatitis. This chain uses TRBV6-5 with TRBJ2-2; 8 bases align to TRBD1. CDR3 DNA: TGTGCCAGCAGTTACAAGACAGGGGCCGGGGAGCTGTTTTTT. Translating it yields CASSYKTGAGELFF.